The clone carrying this T cell receptor beta chain has only a few counts. Antigen specificity is unknown. One entry per CDR3 protein results from TCRdb running MiXCR on the 5' RACE reads. The sample has about 540,000 distinct CDR3 sequences; approximately 11% are singletons. The length of the CDR3 is 13 residues. V lost 8 bases to trimming and J lost 0 bases; unmatched junction nucleotides: 2. In germline, CDR1 is MNHNS, CDR2 SASEGT. This sample is drawn from a study of CD8 T cells in ankylosing spondylitis. General study findings and limits: A TCR beta motif of roughly eight highly homologous variants appeared characteristic of ankylosing spondylitis blood.

Sequencing input: blood, either unsorted or a sorted T cell fraction (not recorded which). The chain has TRBV6-1 and TRBJ1-2; 8 positions agree with TRBD1. This TCR was recovered from a male donor with ankylosing spondylitis. The CDR3, as DNA: TGTGCCAGCGGCAGGGGGCCTAACTATGGCTACACCTTC. This translates into CASGRGPNYGYTF.